This entry is about one T cell receptor (beta chain). What it binds is not known. Repertoires were generated with immunoSEQ multiplex PCR, while TCRdb's copy carries only in-frame clones and drops some. The repertoire consists of 4,500 to 5,000 clones, with around 69% occurring once and the leading ten covering more than 40%. V gave up 2 bases and J gave up 2 bases, with 12 bases separating them. The CDR3 is 15 residues long. Germline assignment: CDR1 SEHNR and CDR2 FQNEAQ (reference sequence). This record belongs to a study of CD8 T cell repertoires and HIV-1 epitope variants. What was sequenced was cultured CD8+ T cells derived from PBMCs. V usage is TRBV7-9 and J usage is TRBJ1-1; D is possibly TRBD1 (5 bases). This sequence originates from a male donor with HIV. The CDR3 nucleotides are TGTGCCAGCAGCTTAAATGGGGGTTCCAACACTGAAGCTTTCTTT. Its protein product is CASSLNGGSNTEAFF.